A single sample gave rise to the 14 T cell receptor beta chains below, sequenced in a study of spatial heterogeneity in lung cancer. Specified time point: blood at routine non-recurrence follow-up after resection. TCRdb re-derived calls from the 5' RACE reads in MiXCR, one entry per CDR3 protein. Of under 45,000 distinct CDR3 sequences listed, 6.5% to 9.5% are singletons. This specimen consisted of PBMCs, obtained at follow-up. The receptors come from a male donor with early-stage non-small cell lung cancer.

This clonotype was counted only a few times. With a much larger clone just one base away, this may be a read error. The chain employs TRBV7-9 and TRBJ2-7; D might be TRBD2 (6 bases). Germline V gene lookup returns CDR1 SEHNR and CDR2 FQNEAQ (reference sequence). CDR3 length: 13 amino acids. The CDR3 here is CVSNPGGLFEQYF. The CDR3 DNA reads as TGTGTCAGCAACCCTGGAGGGCTCTTCGAGCAGTACTTC.

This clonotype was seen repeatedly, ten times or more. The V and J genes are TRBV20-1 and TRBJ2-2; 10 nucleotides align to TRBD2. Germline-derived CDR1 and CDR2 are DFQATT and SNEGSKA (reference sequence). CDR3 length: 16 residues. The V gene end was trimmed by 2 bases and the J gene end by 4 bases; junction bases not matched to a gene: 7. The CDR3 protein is CSARSAGGPGTGELFF. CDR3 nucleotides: TGCAGTGCTAGATCAGCGGGGGGGCCGGGCACCGGGGAGCTGTTTTTT.

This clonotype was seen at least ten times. CDR3 sequence: CASSSGSGTGRTHTQYF. The CDR3 nucleotides read TGCGCCAGCAGCTCCGGGAGTGGGACAGGGAGGACTCATACGCAGTATTTT. This chain uses TRBV5-1 with TRBJ2-3; 9 bases are shared with TRBD1. The germline V gene has CDR1 SGHRS and CDR2 YFSETQ. V shed 3 bases and J 7 bases; nucleotides not matched to a gene: 15. The CDR3 extends over 17 amino acids.

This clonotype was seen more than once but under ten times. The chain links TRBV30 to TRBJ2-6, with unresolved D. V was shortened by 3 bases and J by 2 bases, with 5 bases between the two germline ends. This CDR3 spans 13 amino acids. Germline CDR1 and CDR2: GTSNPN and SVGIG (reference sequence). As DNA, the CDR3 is TGTGCCTGGAGAAACCCTGGGGCCAACGTCCTGACTTTC. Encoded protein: CAWRNPGANVLTF. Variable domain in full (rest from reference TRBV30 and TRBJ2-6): SQTIHQWPATLVQPVGSPLSLECTVEGTSNPNLYWYRQAAGRGLQLLFYSVGIGQISSEVPQNLSASRPQDRQFILSSKKLLLSDSGFYLCAWRNPGANVLTFGAGSRLTVL.

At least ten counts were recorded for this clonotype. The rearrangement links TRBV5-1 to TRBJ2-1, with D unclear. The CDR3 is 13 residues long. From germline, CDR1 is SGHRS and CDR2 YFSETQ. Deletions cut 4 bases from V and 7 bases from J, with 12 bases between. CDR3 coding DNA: TGCGCCAGCAGCCTTGCACCCGGAAATGAGCAGTTCTTC. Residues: CASSLAPGNEQFF.

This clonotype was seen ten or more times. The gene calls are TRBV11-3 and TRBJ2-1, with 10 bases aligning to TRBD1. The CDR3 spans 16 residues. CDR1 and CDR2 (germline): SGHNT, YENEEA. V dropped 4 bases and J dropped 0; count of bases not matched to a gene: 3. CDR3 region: CASSWRTGGSYNEQFF. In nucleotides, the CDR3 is TGTGCCAGCAGCTGGAGGACAGGGGGCTCCTACAATGAGCAGTTCTTC.

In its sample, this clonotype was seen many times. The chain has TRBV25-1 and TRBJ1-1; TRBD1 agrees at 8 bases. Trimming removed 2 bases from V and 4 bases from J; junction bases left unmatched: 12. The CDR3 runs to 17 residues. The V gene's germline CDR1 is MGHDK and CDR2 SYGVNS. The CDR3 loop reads CASSEGQGARRGTEAFF. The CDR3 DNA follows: TGTGCCAGCAGTGAAGGGCAGGGGGCGCGACGAGGCACTGAAGCTTTCTTT. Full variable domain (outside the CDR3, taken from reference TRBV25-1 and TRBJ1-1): EADIYQTPRYLVIGTGKKITLECSQTMGHDKMYWYQQDPGMELHLIHYSYGVNSTEKGDLSSESTVSRIRTEHFPLTLESARPSHTSQYLCASSEGQGARRGTEAFFGQGTRLTVV.

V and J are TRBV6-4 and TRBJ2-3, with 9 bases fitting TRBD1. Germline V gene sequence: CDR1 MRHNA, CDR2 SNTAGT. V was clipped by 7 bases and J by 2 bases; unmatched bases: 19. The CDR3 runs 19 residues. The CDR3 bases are TGTGCCAGCAACCCAGCCCCTCAACCGACAGGGGGGGCCACAGATACGCAGTATTTT. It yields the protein CASNPAPQPTGGATDTQYF.

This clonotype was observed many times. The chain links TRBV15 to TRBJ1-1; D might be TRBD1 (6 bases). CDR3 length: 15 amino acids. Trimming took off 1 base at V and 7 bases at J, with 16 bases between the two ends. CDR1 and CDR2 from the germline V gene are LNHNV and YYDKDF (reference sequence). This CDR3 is CATSRVVGGQDEAFF. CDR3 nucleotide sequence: TGTGCCACCAGCAGAGTGGTGGGGGGGCAGGATGAAGCTTTCTTT.

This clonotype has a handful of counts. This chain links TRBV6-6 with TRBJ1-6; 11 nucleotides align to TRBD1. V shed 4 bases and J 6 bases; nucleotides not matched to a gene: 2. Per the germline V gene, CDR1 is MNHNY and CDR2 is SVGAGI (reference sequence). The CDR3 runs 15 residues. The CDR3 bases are TGTGCCAGCAGTTGGACAGGGGGCGGTAATTCACCCCTCCACTTT. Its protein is CASSWTGGGNSPLHF.

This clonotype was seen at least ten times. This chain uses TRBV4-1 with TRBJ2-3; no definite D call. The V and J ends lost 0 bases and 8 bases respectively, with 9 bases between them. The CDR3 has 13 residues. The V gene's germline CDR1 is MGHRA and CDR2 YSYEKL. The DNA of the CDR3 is TGCGCCAGCAGCCAAGATACCCTAAGTACGCAGTATTTT. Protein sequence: CASSQDTLSTQYF.

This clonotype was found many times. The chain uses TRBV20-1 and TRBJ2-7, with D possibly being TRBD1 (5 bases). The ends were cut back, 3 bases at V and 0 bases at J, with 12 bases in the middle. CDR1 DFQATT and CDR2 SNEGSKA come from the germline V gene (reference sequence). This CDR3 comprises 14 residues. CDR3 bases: TGCAGTGCTAGTCTAGGGGCTGACTCCTACGAGCAGTACTTC. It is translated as CSASLGADSYEQYF.

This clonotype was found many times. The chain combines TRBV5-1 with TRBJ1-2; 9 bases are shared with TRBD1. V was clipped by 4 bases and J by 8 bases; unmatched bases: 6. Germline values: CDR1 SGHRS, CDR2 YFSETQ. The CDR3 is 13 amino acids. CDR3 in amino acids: CASSLWTGEGYTF. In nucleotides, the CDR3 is TGCGCCAGCAGCCTGTGGACAGGGGAAGGCTACACCTTC.

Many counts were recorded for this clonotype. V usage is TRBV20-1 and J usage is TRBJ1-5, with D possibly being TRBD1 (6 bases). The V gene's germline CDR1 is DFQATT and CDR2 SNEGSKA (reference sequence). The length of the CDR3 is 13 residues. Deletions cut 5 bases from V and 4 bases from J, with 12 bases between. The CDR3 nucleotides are TGCAGTGCTGAGGGGCAGGGGAATCAGCCCCAGCATTTT. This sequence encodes CSAEGQGNQPQHF.